This T cell receptor (beta chain) was observed in a study of T cell changes during pregnancy in multiple sclerosis. Assay used: immunoSEQ multiplex PCR; TCRdb lists only in-frame clones, some missing. The sample carries 40,000 or so clones, about 94% recorded once. The CDR3 totals 14 residues. V shed 5 bases and J 1 base; nucleotides not matched to a gene: 4. CDR1 is MNHNY and CDR2 is SVGAGI in the germline V gene (reference sequence). This chain links TRBV6-6 with TRBJ1-1; 7 bases match TRBD1. The source is a female donor with multiple sclerosis, enrolled in a pregnancy study. Sample: CD8+ T cells from peripheral blood mononuclear cells, taken in the third trimester of pregnancy. CDR3 nucleotide sequence: TGTGCCAGCAGTCTAGACAGGGCGAACACTGAAGCTTTCTTT. Amino acid sequence: CASSLDRANTEAFF.